The rows below give T cell receptor beta chains drawn from one sample of a study of T cell responses to AZD1222 COVID-19 vaccine. This table comes from immunoSEQ multiplex PCR, and its TCRdb copy is limited to in-frame clones, with some not included. There are roughly 200,000 clones in the sample; 90% to 95% occur only once, and approximately 4% lies in the top ten. The specimen comprised peripheral blood, sampled 28 days after the second dose of the MenACWY control vaccine. The source of these receptors is an adult who received the MenACWY meningococcal vaccine as a control. Both conserved end residues are part of each CDR3. The order of the fields is J gene, clone size, V gene, D gene, CDR3 DNA, CDR3 protein. The D gene is left open where the match is weak. The size field is filled for only some rows; it gives once, few, many or a size class.

J: TRBJ2-1
size: once
V: TRBV30
D: TRBD2
DNA: TGTGCCTGGAGAGCGTGGGCGGGAGGTGAGCAGTTCTTC
CDR3: CAWRAWAGGEQFF

J: TRBJ2-3
size: .
V: TRBV15
D: .
DNA: TGTGCCACCAGCGAAGGGGCGGGGACTAGCACAGATACGCAGTATTTT
CDR3: CATSEGAGTSTDTQYF

J: TRBJ1-2
size: .
V: TRBV27
D: .
DNA: TGTGCCAGCAGTTCGACGGGAAACTATGGCTACACCTTC
CDR3: CASSSTGNYGYTF

J: TRBJ1-4
size: .
V: TRBV28
D: .
DNA: TGTGCCAGCAGGCCCGGTGTGGGGTATAATGAAAAACTGTTTTTT
CDR3: CASRPGVGYNEKLFF

J: TRBJ1-2
size: .
V: TRBV15
D: .
DNA: TGTGCCACCAGCAGCCCAACGAGCGGCTATGGCTACACCTTC
CDR3: CATSSPTSGYGYTF

J: TRBJ1-5
size: .
V: TRBV5-6
D: .
DNA: TGTGCCAGCAGCTTGGGGGGTTGGGGCAGGGCCGATCAGCCCCAGCATTTT
CDR3: CASSLGGWGRADQPQHF

J: TRBJ1-1
size: .
V: TRBV28
D: .
DNA: TGTGCCAGCAGTTTAAAAGTGAACACTGAAGCTTTCTTT
CDR3: CASSLKVNTEAFF

J: TRBJ1-5
size: few
V: TRBV7-6
D: .
DNA: TGTGCCAGCAGCTTAGCGTCCGCAGGGGTTAGCAATCAGCCCCAGCATTTT
CDR3: CASSLASAGVSNQPQHF

J: TRBJ2-5
size: .
V: TRBV7-2
D: TRBD1
DNA: TGTGCCAGCAGCTTGACAGGGGGGCAAGAGACCCAGTACTTC
CDR3: CASSLTGGQETQYF

J: TRBJ2-1
size: .
V: TRBV3-1/TRBV3-2
D: TRBD2
DNA: TGTGCCAGCAGCGAGGGACTAGCGGCCTACAATGAGCAGTTCTTC
CDR3: CASSEGLAAYNEQFF

J: TRBJ2-2
size: .
V: TRBV18
D: .
DNA: TGTGCCAGCTCACCACGGCAGGGAACGGACACCGGGGAGCTGTTTTTT
CDR3: CASSPRQGTDTGELFF

J: TRBJ2-5
size: .
V: TRBV5-8
D: .
DNA: TGTGCCAGCAGCTTGCGTTGGGAAGGGGCCCAGTACTTC
CDR3: CASSLRWEGAQYF

J: TRBJ2-7
size: .
V: TRBV14
D: TRBD1
DNA: TGTGCCAGCAGCCTTAGACCGGGACAGGGGGCACTTGGCGAGCAGTACTTC
CDR3: CASSLRPGQGALGEQYF

J: TRBJ2-3
size: once
V: TRBV30
D: TRBD1
DNA: TGTGCCTGGAGTGCGGGACAGGGCCACACAGATACGCAGTATTTT
CDR3: CAWSAGQGHTDTQYF

J: TRBJ2-3
size: .
V: TRBV2
D: .
DNA: TGTGCCAGCAGTTTAACAGGGATAGGCACAGATACGCAGTATTTT
CDR3: CASSLTGIGTDTQYF

J: TRBJ2-7
size: .
V: TRBV3-1/TRBV3-2
D: TRBD2
DNA: TGTGCCAGCAGCCAAGGAATAAGACTAGCGGGGAAAGCGATCTACGAGCAGTACTTC
CDR3: CASSQGIRLAGKAIYEQYF

J: TRBJ1-2
size: .
V: TRBV29-1
D: .
DNA: TGCAGCGTTGAGCCGAGGGGGACACATGGCTACACCTTC
CDR3: CSVEPRGTHGYTF

J: TRBJ2-7
size: .
V: TRBV19
D: .
DNA: TGTGCCAGTAGTATAGGACGGAGCTACGAGCAGTACTTC
CDR3: CASSIGRSYEQYF

J: TRBJ1-1
size: .
V: TRBV19
D: .
DNA: TGTGCCAGTAGTCACTCTAGGGTAGGGTACCACACTGAAGCTTTCTTT
CDR3: CASSHSRVGYHTEAFF

J: TRBJ2-7
size: .
V: TRBV6-5
D: TRBD2
DNA: TGTGCCAGCAGTTCACAAGGACTAGTGAGGTACGAGCAGTACTTC
CDR3: CASSSQGLVRYEQYF

J: TRBJ2-1
size: .
V: TRBV30
D: TRBD1
DNA: TGTGCCTGGGCCGGGACAGGGGGAGGATATGAGCAGTTCTTC
CDR3: CAWAGTGGGYEQFF

J: TRBJ2-7
size: .
V: TRBV27
D: .
DNA: TGTGCCAGCAGTTTTGGTCCGAGGGAGCAGTACTTC
CDR3: CASSFGPREQYF

J: TRBJ1-4
size: .
V: TRBV7-9
D: TRBD1
DNA: TGTGCCAGCAGCTTAGCGCTAAGGGGGACAGACTATGAAAAACTGTTTTTT
CDR3: CASSLALRGTDYEKLFF

J: TRBJ1-5
size: .
V: TRBV6-5
D: .
DNA: TGTGCCAGCAGCCCGGTCCCCGCTCAGCCCCAGCATTTT
CDR3: CASSPVPAQPQHF

J: TRBJ2-1
size: .
V: TRBV11-3
D: TRBD2
DNA: TGTGCCAGCAGCACGGGACTAGCGGGAGGAATTGGCAATGAGCAGTTCTTC
CDR3: CASSTGLAGGIGNEQFF

J: TRBJ2-7
size: .
V: TRBV12-3/TRBV12-4
D: .
DNA: TGTGCCAGCAGTATAGGGGAACCGTACGAGCAGTACTTC
CDR3: CASSIGEPYEQYF

J: TRBJ1-2
size: once
V: TRBV10-3
D: TRBD1
DNA: TGTGCCATCAGTGATGGGGACAGGGGGCGGTACACCTTC
CDR3: CAISDGDRGRYTF

J: TRBJ2-2
size: .
V: TRBV6-4
D: .
DNA: TGTGCCAGCACCCCGTCCGGGGCGTACACCGGGGAGCTGTTTTTT
CDR3: CASTPSGAYTGELFF

J: TRBJ1-2
size: .
V: TRBV29-1
D: .
DNA: TGCAGCGTTGCGCCGGACAGTGACTATGGCTACACCTTC
CDR3: CSVAPDSDYGYTF

J: TRBJ1-5
size: .
V: TRBV18
D: TRBD1
DNA: TGTGCCAGCTCACCAGACAGGGGTTTCTTTCAGCCCCAGCATTTT
CDR3: CASSPDRGFFQPQHF

J: TRBJ1-2
size: .
V: TRBV9
D: .
DNA: TGTGCCAGCAGCGTAGTTGGGGATCGGGGCTACACCTTC
CDR3: CASSVVGDRGYTF

J: TRBJ2-3
size: once
V: TRBV18
D: .
DNA: TGTGCCAGCTCACCCCGCACAGATACGCAGTATTTT
CDR3: CASSPRTDTQYF

J: TRBJ2-1
size: .
V: TRBV19
D: TRBD2
DNA: TGTGCCAGTAGTATAGTTGGGGACTACCAGTACAATGAGCAGTTCTTC
CDR3: CASSIVGDYQYNEQFF

J: TRBJ1-1
size: .
V: TRBV29-1
D: .
DNA: TGCAGCGTTCGCATGCGGGGGCTGAACACTGAAGCTTTCTTT
CDR3: CSVRMRGLNTEAFF

J: TRBJ2-3
size: .
V: TRBV5-5
D: .
DNA: TGTGCCAGCAGCCCCCGTTCAAGTGTAGAGTATACGCAGTATTTT
CDR3: CASSPRSSVEYTQYF

J: TRBJ2-3
size: .
V: TRBV4-3
D: .
DNA: TGCGCCAGCAGCCAAGTCGCCCAAGGGGGCACAGATACGCAGTATTTT
CDR3: CASSQVAQGGTDTQYF

J: TRBJ1-3
size: .
V: TRBV6-1
D: TRBD1
DNA: TGTGCCAGCAGTGCCACACAGGGGGTTAATGGAAACACCATATATTTT
CDR3: CASSATQGVNGNTIYF

J: TRBJ1-1
size: .
V: TRBV2
D: .
DNA: TGTGCCACCCCCCCAGGGGCGGACACTGAAGCTTTCTTT
CDR3: CATPPGADTEAFF

J: TRBJ2-3
size: .
V: TRBV5-6
D: .
DNA: TGTGCCAGCAGCAGGTCATCCACAGATACGCAGTATTTT
CDR3: CASSRSSTDTQYF

J: TRBJ2-7
size: .
V: TRBV12-3/TRBV12-4
D: .
DNA: TGTGCCAGCAGTTTTCGTGCCGGCGGCGAGCAGTACTTC
CDR3: CASSFRAGGEQYF

J: TRBJ2-7
size: .
V: TRBV4-3
D: .
DNA: TGCGCCAGCAGCCAAGAGGGCAGGATGAGCTCCTACGAGCAGTACTTC
CDR3: CASSQEGRMSSYEQYF

J: TRBJ2-3
size: .
V: TRBV7-2
D: .
DNA: TGTGCCAGCAGCTCCTGGGCAGATACGCAGTATTTT
CDR3: CASSSWADTQYF

J: TRBJ1-2
size: once
V: TRBV12-3/TRBV12-4
D: .
DNA: TGTGCCAGCAGTTTAAACCTTGGGTATGGCTACACCTTC
CDR3: CASSLNLGYGYTF

J: TRBJ1-1
size: .
V: TRBV9
D: .
DNA: TGTGCCAGCAGCGTAACAGGGTTGAGCACTGAAGCTTTCTTT
CDR3: CASSVTGLSTEAFF

J: TRBJ2-2
size: .
V: TRBV6-4
D: .
DNA: TGTGCCAGCAGTGAGGAGTTCCCCGGGGAGCTGTTTTTT
CDR3: CASSEEFPGELFF

J: TRBJ1-4
size: .
V: TRBV10-3
D: .
DNA: TGTGCCATCAGTGAGGGGTTGGTTAATGAAAAACTGTTTTTT
CDR3: CAISEGLVNEKLFF

J: TRBJ2-3
size: .
V: TRBV3-1/TRBV3-2
D: .
DNA: TGTGCCAGCAGCGAAACCCGCCGGGATACGCAGTATTTT
CDR3: CASSETRRDTQYF

J: TRBJ1-3
size: once
V: TRBV28
D: .
DNA: TGTGCCAGCAGTAACGCCGGAAACTCTGGAAACACCATATATTTT
CDR3: CASSNAGNSGNTIYF